The 11 T cell receptor beta chains listed next were all sequenced from one sample in a study of T cell responses to AZD1222 COVID-19 vaccine. The method was immunoSEQ multiplex PCR; TCRdb's version includes in-frame clones alone and lacks a portion of them. Of more than 110,000 clones in the sample, over 90% were seen once. This specimen consisted of peripheral blood, obtained on day 0 of AZD1222 vaccination. Receptor source: an adult in good health.

As DNA, the CDR3 is TGTGCCAGCAGTGCGGTGAACACCGGGGAGCTGTTTTTT. Its translation: CASSAVNTGELFF. The chain is built from TRBV6-4 and TRBJ2-2; D unresolved. Germline V gene data show CDR1 as MRHNA and CDR2 as SNTAGT. The CDR3 has 13 residues. Trimming removed 4 bases from V and 1 base from J, with 4 bases in between.

The chain is built from TRBV5-1 and TRBJ2-7; D may be TRBD1 (6 bases). The CDR3 runs 13 residues. The ends were cut back, 6 bases at V and 7 bases at J, with 17 bases in the middle. Germline values: CDR1 SGHRS, CDR2 YFSETQ. CDR3 region: CASKLQGLGEQYF. The CDR3 DNA is TGCGCCAGCAAACTACAGGGCCTTGGGGAGCAGTACTTC. Filled out from reference TRBV5-1 and TRBJ2-7, the complete variable domain reads KAGVTQTPRYLIKTRGQQVTLSCSPISGHRSVSWYQQTPGQGLQFLFEYFSETQRNKGNFPGRFSGRQFSNSRSEMNVSTLELGDSALYLCASKLQGLGEQYFGPGTRLTVT.

The CDR3 loop reads CAWSGEGPEAFF. CDR3 DNA sequence: TGTGCCTGGAGTGGTGAGGGACCTGAAGCTTTCTTT. The chain is built from TRBV30 and TRBJ1-1, with D possibly matching TRBD1 (5 bases). The CDR3 is made up of 12 amino acids. Trimming left V 1 base short and J 6 bases short, with 9 bases between. Germline CDR1 and CDR2: GTSNPN and SVGIG (reference sequence).

This clone occurred once. The chain employs TRBV29-1 and TRBJ2-2, with 15 bases fitting TRBD2. Germline V gene sequence: CDR1 SQVTM, CDR2 ANQGSEA. The CDR3 runs 19 residues. The trim removed 1 base at V and 4 bases at J, leaving 10 bases unmatched. CDR3 DNA sequence: TGCAGCGTTGAAGGGATCGGACTAGCGGGAGGGCCGGGCACCGGGGAGCTGTTTTTT. Protein: CSVEGIGLAGGPGTGELFF.

This chain uses TRBV7-9 with TRBJ2-1; a weak D match, TRBD1 (6 bases). This CDR3 is 14 amino acids long. Trimming removed 0 bases from V and 6 bases from J, with 9 bases in between. Germline CDR1 and CDR2: SEHNR and FQNEAQ (reference sequence). CDR3 loop: CASSLARTANEQFF. CDR3 DNA: TGTGCCAGCAGCTTAGCACGGACAGCCAATGAGCAGTTCTTC.

The gene calls are TRBV23-1 and TRBJ2-3; 8 bases map to TRBD1. TRBV23-1 belongs to the ORF category, with a function that is uncertain. CDR3 length: 16 residues. The trim removed 0 bases at V and 2 bases at J, leaving 4 bases unmatched. CDR3 sequence (DNA): TGCGCCAGCAGTCAATCGGGGGACAGGTTCACAGATACGCAGTATTTT. Its protein is CASSQSGDRFTDTQYF.

In its sample, this clone was seen a few times. The J gene is TRBJ1-2, the V gene TRBV30, with TRBD1 matching over 8 bases. CDR3 length equals 13 residues. With 3 bases clipped from V and 7 bases from J, the junction kept 7 bases outside the gene matches. The germline CDR1 and CDR2 sequences are GTSNPN and SVGIG (reference sequence). This chain's CDR3 is CAWRTGEQRGYTF. The CDR3, as DNA: TGTGCCTGGAGGACAGGGGAACAACGTGGCTACACCTTC.

The V call is TRBV13, the J call TRBJ2-1, with 8 bases lining up with TRBD1. CDR1 and CDR2 from the germline V gene are PRHDT and FYEKMQ (reference sequence). This CDR3 has 15 amino acids. The trim removed 3 bases at V and 4 bases at J, leaving 5 bases unmatched. As DNA, the CDR3 is TGTGCCAGCAGCTTCGGACAGGGATCGTACAATGAGCAGTTCTTC. This gives the protein CASSFGQGSYNEQFF.

The genes are TRBV6-5 and TRBJ1-6; D is undetermined. V dropped 7 bases and J dropped 11 bases, with 15 bases sitting between them. The CDR3 consists of 13 residues. The V gene's germline CDR1 is MNHEY and CDR2 SVGAGI. The CDR3 bases are TGTGCCAGCAAATGGGAGGTTACGGCACCCCTCCACTTT. Translation gives CASKWEVTAPLHF.

This sequence joins TRBV21-1 and TRBJ1-1; TRBD1, the D gene given by the table, was not confirmed from the DNA. TRBV21-1 is noted as a pseudogene. The length of the CDR3 is 12 residues. CDR3 in DNA: TGTGCCAGCCCAATCCCGAACACTGAAGCTTTCTTT. This translates into CASPIPNTEAFF.

This clone has a single count. V and J are TRBV29-1 and TRBJ2-1; D might be TRBD1 or TRBD2, each matching 5 bases. CDR1 is SQVTM, CDR2 ANQGSEA, per germline. Between the trimmed V and J ends, which lost 6 bases and 5 bases, there was a span of 11 bases. There are 12 residues in the CDR3. CDR3 loop: CSVLWDHNEQFF. For the CDR3, the DNA is TGCAGCGTCCTGTGGGACCACAATGAGCAGTTCTTC.